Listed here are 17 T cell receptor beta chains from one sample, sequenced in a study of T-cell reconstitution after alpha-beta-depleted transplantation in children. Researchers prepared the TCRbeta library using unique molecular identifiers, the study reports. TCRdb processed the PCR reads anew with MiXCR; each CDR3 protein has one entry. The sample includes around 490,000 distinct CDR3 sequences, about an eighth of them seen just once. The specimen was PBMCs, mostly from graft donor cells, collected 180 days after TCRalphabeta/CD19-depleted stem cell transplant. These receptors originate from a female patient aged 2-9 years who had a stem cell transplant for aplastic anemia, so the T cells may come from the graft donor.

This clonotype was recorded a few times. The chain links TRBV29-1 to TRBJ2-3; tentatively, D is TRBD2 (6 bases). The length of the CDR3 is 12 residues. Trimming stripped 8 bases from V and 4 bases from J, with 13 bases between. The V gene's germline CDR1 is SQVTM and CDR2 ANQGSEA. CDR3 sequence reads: CSPGGEADTQYF. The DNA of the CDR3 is TGCAGCCCCGGAGGGGAAGCAGATACGCAGTATTTT.

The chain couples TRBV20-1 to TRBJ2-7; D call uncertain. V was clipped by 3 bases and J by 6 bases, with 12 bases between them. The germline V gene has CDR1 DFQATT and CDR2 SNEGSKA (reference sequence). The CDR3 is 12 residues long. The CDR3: CSASSFGGEQYF. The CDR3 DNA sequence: TGCAGTGCTAGTTCTTTTGGTGGCGAGCAGTACTTC.

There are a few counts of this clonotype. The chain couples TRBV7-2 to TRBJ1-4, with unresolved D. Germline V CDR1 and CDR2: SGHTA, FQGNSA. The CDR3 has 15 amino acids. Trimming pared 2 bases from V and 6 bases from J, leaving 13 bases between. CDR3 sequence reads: CASSLPGWEDEKLFF. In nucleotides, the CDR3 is TGTGCCAGCAGCTTACCTGGGTGGGAGGATGAAAAACTGTTTTTT. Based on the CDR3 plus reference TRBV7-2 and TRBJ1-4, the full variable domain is GAGVSQSPSNKVTEKGKDVELRCDPISGHTALYWYRQSLGQGLEFLIYFQGNSAPDKSGLPSDRFSAERTGGSVSTLTIQRTQQEDSAVYLCASSLPGWEDEKLFFGSGTQLSVL.

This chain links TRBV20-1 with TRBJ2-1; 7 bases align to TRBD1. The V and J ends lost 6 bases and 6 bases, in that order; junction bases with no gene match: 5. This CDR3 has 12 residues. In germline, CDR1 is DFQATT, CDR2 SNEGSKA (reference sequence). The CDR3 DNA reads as TGCAGTGCGGATCACAGGGGCAATGAGCAGTTCTTC. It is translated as CSADHRGNEQFF.

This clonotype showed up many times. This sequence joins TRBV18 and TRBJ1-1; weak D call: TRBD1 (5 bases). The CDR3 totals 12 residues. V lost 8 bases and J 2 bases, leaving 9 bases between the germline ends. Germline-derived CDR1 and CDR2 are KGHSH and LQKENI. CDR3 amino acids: CASRGANTEAFF. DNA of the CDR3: TGTGCCAGCAGGGGCGCAAACACTGAAGCTTTCTTT. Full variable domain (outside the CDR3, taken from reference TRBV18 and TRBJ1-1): NAGVMQNPRHLVRRRGQEARLRCSPMKGHSHVYWYRQLPEEGLKFMVYLQKENIIDESGMPKERFSAEFPKEGPSILRIQQVVRGDSAAYFCASRGANTEAFFGQGTRLTVV.

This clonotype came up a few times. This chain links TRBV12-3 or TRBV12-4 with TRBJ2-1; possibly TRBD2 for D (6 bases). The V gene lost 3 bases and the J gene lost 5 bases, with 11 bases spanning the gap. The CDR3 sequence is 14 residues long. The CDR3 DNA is TGTGCCAGCAGTTTCGGGGGAGGCCACAATGAGCAGTTCTTC. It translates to CASSFGGGHNEQFF.

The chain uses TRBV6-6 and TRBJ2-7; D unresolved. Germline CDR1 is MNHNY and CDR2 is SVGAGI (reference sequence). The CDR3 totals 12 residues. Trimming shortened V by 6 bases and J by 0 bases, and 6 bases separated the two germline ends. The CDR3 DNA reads TGTGCCAGCAGCACAGCCTCCTACGAGCAGTACTTC. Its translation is CASSTASYEQYF.

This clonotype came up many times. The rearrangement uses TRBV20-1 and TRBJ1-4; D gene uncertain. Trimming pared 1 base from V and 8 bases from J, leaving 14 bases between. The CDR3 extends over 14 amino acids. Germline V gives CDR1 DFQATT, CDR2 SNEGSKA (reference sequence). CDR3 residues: CSARVGDFREKLFF. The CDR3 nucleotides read TGCAGTGCTAGAGTCGGGGATTTTCGGGAAAAACTGTTTTTT.

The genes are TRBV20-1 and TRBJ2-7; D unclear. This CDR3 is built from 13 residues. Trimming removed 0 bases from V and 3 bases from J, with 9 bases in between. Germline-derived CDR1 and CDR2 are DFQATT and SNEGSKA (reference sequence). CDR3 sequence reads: CSAREHSGYEQYF. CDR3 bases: TGCAGTGCTAGAGAGCACTCAGGCTACGAGCAGTACTTC.

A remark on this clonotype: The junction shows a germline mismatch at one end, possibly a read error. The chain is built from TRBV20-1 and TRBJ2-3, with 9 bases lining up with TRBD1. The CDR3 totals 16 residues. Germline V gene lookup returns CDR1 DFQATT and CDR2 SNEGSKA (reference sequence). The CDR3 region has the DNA TGCTGTGCGACCACCGGGACAGGGTATAAGGCAGATACGCAGTATTTT. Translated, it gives CCATTGTGYKADTQYF.

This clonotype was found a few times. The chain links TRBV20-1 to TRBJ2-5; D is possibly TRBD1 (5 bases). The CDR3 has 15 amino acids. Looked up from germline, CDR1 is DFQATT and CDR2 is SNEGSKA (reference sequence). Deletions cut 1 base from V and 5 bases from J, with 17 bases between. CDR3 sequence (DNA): TGCAGTGCTAGAGTCCTCAGGGTTGGGATGGAGACCCAGTACTTC. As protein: CSARVLRVGMETQYF.

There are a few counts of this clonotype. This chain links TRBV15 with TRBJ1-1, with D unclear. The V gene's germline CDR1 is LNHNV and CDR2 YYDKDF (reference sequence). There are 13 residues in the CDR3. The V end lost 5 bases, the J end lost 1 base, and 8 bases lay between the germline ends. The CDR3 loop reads CATSLSANTEAFF. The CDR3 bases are TGTGCCACCAGCCTATCGGCGAACACTGAAGCTTTCTTT.

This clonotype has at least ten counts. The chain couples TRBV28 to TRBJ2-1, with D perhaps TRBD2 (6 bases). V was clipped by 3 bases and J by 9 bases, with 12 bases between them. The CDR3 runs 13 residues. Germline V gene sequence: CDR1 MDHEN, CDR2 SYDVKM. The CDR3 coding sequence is TGTGCCAGCAGTTTGCTCCTGGAGGGTGAGCAGTTCTTC. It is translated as CASSLLLEGEQFF.

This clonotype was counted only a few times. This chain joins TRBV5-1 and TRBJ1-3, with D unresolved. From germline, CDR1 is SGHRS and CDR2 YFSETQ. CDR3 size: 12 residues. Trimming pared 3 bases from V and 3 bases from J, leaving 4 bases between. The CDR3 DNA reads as TGCGCCAGCAGCTGGGATGGAAACACCATATATTTT. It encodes CASSWDGNTIYF.

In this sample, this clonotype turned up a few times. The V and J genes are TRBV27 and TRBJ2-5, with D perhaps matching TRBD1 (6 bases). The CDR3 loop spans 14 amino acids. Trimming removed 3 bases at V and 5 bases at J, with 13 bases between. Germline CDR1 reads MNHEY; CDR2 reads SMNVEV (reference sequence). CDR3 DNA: TGTGCCAGCAGTTTCCAGGGGCCCGTGGAGACCCAGTACTTC. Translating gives CASSFQGPVETQYF.

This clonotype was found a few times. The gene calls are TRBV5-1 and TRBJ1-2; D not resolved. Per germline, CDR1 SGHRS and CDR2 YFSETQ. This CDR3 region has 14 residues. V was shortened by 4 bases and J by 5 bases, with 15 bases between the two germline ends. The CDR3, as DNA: TGCGCCAGCAGCGGAACAGAGGAATTATATGGCTACACCTTC. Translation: CASSGTEELYGYTF.

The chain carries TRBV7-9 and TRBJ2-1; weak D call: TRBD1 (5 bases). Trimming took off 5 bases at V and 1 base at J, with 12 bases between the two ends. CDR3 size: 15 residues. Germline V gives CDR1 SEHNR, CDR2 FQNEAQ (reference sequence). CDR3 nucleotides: TGTGCCAGCAGCGCAGACGGACATTCCTACAATGAGCAGTTCTTC. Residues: CASSADGHSYNEQFF. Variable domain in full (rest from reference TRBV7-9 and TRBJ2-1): DTGVSQNPRHKITKRGQNVTFRCDPISEHNRLYWYRQTLGQGPEFLTYFQNEAQLEKSRLLSDRFSAERPKGSFSTLEIQRTEQGDSAMYLCASSADGHSYNEQFFGPGTRLTVL.